These 10 T cell receptor beta chains share one sample of origin, sequenced in a study of blood T cells in healthy people across ages. A J-beta primer mix and a sample-barcoded 5' primer were used in a second PCR of roughly 6 to 12 cycles. TCRdb itself ran the 5' RACE reads through MiXCR, one entry per CDR3 protein. Among 630,000 or so distinct CDR3 sequences listed, around 31% were seen once. The sequenced sample was blood. The receptors were sampled from a woman aged 80 or over in good health.

This clonotype was recorded at least ten times. The chain uses TRBV6-1 and TRBJ2-7, with 8 bases identical to TRBD2. Trimming took 5 bases from V and 2 from J; bases not matched to a gene: 8. CDR1 and CDR2 (germline): MNHNS, SASEGT. The CDR3 runs to 15 residues. CDR3 residues: CASSSLAGQPYEQYF. The CDR3 region has the DNA TGTGCCAGCAGTTCCCTAGCGGGCCAACCCTACGAGCAGTACTTC.

Regarding this clonotype: It may be a read error: a sequence one base away is much more abundant. V and J are TRBV27 and TRBJ2-7, with 7 bases lining up with TRBD2. J gave up 4 bases and V 6 bases, and 6 bases lay outside the gene matches. The germline V gene encodes CDR1 MNHEY and CDR2 SMNVEV (reference sequence). This CDR3 has 13 amino acids. The DNA for the CDR3 is TGTGCCAGCAGGGTGTCGGGGGGATACGAGCAGTACTTC. Residues: CASRVSGGYEQYF.

The gene calls are TRBV6-5 and TRBJ1-1; D gene uncertain. Germline V gives CDR1 MNHEY, CDR2 SVGAGI. Deletions cut 5 bases from V and 3 bases from J, with 10 bases between. This CDR3 comprises 13 residues. CDR3 amino acids: CASSLKVDTEAFF. The CDR3, as DNA: TGTGCCAGCAGTCTGAAGGTGGACACTGAAGCTTTCTTT.

The sample holds a few counts of this clonotype. Compared with germline, one end of the junction differs, possibly owing to a read error. This chain joins TRBV20-1 and TRBJ2-7; 10 nucleotides match TRBD2. Per germline, CDR1 DFQATT and CDR2 SNEGSKA (reference sequence). The CDR3 sequence is 14 residues long. The CDR3 sequence: CSTRLAGGRYEQYF. CDR3 DNA sequence: TGCAGTACTAGGTTAGCGGGGGGACGATACGAGCAGTACTTC.

This clonotype was detected a few times. The CDR3 nucleotides are TGTGCCAGCTCACCGACCACGTACCAAGAGACCCAGTACTTC. This encodes CASSPTTYQETQYF. This chain connects TRBV18 to TRBJ2-5, with D unclear. With 3 bases removed from V and 0 bases from J, the gap between germline ends came to 8 bases. Germline loops: CDR1 KGHSH, CDR2 LQKENI. The CDR3 has 14 amino acids.

This clonotype was counted at least ten times. V usage is TRBV20-1 and J usage is TRBJ2-5, with D tentatively TRBD2 (5 bases). Trimming left V 1 base short and J 1 base short, with 22 bases between. The CDR3 loop spans 18 amino acids. Germline V gives CDR1 DFQATT, CDR2 SNEGSKA (reference sequence). In DNA form, the CDR3 reads TGCAGTGCTAGAGGTTCCAGGACTCCAAATCCTCTCCAAGAGACCCAGTACTTC. This codes for CSARGSRTPNPLQETQYF.

This clonotype appeared once. The rearrangement uses TRBV7-2 and TRBJ2-7, with a tentative D call TRBD2 (7 bases). V lost 0 bases and J lost 7, with 13 bases in between. The CDR3 covers 14 residues. CDR1 is SGHTA and CDR2 is FQGNSA in the germline V gene. The CDR3: CASSLAGGRWEQYF. CDR3 in DNA: TGTGCCAGCAGCTTAGCGGGGGGGCGATGGGAGCAGTACTTC.

The chain joins TRBV6-2 or TRBV6-3 to TRBJ1-5; D is uncertain. Germline V gene lookup returns CDR1 MNHEY and CDR2 SVGEGT. The CDR3 spans 14 residues. V was clipped by 4 bases and J by 5 bases, with 12 bases between them. The CDR3 sequence: CASSFGLWDQPQHF. The CDR3 DNA is TGTGCCAGCAGTTTCGGACTTTGGGATCAGCCCCAGCATTTT.

This chain joins TRBV14 and TRBJ1-4; D is ambiguous. This CDR3 contains 15 residues. V lost 1 base to trimming and J lost 5 bases, with 11 bases between them. Germline CDR1 is SGHDN and CDR2 is FVKESK. CDR3: CASSQVGGPNEKLFF. The CDR3 DNA is TGTGCCAGCAGCCAAGTCGGCGGGCCGAATGAAAAACTGTTTTTT.

This clonotype has more than one count but fewer than ten. The CDR3 region has the DNA TGTGCCTGGGGAGGGGGGTCGAGCTCCTACAATGAGCAGTTCTTC. Protein: CAWGGGSSSYNEQFF. The chain employs TRBV30 and TRBJ2-1; D could derive from TRBD1 or TRBD2 (6 bases each). The CDR3 loop spans 15 amino acids. Germline lookup yields CDR1 GTSNPN and CDR2 SVGIG (reference sequence). V dropped 5 bases and J dropped 0 bases, with 14 bases sitting between them.